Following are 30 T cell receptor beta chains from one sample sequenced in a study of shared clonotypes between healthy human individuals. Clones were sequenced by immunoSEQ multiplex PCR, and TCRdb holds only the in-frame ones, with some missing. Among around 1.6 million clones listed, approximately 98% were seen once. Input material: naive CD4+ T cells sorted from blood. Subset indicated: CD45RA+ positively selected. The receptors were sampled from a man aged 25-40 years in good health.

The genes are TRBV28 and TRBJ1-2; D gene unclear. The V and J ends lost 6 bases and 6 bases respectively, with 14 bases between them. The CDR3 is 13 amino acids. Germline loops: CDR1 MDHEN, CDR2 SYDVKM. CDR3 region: CASRWSRSDGYTF. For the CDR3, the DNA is TGTGCCAGCAGGTGGTCTCGGTCAGATGGCTACACCTTC.

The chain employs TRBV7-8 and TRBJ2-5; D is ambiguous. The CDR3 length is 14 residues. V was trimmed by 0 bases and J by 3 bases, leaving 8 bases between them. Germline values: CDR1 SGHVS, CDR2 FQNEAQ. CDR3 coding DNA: TGTGCCAGCAGCTTAGCTCCGGCAAAAGAGACCCAGTACTTC. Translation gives CASSLAPAKETQYF.

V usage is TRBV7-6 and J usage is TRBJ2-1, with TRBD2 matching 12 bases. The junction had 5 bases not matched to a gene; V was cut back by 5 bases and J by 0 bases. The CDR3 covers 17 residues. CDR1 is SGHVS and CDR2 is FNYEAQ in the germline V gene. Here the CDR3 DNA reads TGTGCCAGCAGCCTCCGGACTAGCGGGAACTCCTACAATGAGCAGTTCTTC. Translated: CASSLRTSGNSYNEQFF.

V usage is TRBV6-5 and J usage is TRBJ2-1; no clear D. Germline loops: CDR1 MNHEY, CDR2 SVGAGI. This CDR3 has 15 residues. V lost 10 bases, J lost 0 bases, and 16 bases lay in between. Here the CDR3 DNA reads TGTGCCACCCCGTACAGCGACCTCTCCTACAATGAGCAGTTCTTC. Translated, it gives CATPYSDLSYNEQFF.

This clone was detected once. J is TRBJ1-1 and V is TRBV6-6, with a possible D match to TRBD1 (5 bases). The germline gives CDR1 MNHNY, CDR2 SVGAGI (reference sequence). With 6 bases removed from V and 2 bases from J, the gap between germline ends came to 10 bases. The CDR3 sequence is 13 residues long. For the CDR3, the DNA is TGTGCCAGCAGCCGACAGATTAACACTGAAGCTTTCTTT. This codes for CASSRQINTEAFF.

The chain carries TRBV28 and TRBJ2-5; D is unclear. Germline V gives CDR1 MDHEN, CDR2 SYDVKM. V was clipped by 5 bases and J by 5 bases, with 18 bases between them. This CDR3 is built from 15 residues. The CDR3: CASSGRALGWETQYF. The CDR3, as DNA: TGTGCCAGCAGTGGACGGGCCCTAGGGTGGGAGACCCAGTACTTC.

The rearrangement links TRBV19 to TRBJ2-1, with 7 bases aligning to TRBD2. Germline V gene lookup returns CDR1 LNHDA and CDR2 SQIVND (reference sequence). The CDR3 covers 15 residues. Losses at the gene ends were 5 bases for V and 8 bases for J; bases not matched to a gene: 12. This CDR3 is CASSARDYVNDEQFF. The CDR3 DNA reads TGTGCCAGTAGTGCTCGGGACTACGTAAATGATGAGCAGTTCTTC. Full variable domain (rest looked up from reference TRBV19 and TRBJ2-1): DGGITQSPKYLFRKEGQNVTLSCEQNLNHDAMYWYRQDPGQGLRLIYYSQIVNDFQKGDIAEGYSVSREKKESFPLTVTSAQKNPTAFYLCASSARDYVNDEQFFGPGTRLTVL.

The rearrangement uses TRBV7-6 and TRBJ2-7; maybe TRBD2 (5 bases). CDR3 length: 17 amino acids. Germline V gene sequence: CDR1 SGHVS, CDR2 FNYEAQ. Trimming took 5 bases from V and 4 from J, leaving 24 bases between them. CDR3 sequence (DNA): TGTGCCAGCAGCCACAGCTCGGCGGGTTATTCACCGTACGAGCAGTACTTC. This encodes CASSHSSAGYSPYEQYF.

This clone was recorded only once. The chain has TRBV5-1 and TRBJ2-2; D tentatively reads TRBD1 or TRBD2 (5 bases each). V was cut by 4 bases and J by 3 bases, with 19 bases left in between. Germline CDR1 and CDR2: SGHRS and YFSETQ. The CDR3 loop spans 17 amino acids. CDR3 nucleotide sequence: TGCGCCAGCAGCCGTCACCAATCCAGGGACCACACCGGGGAGCTGTTTTTT. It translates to CASSRHQSRDHTGELFF.

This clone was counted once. CDR3 DNA: TGTGCCAGTCGGAAGGGGGGTACTAGCACAGATACGCAGTATTTT. The encoded protein is CASRKGGTSTDTQYF. V gene TRBV19 combines with J gene TRBJ2-3; D possibly matches TRBD1 or TRBD2 (6 bases each). This CDR3 region has 15 residues. Germline values: CDR1 LNHDA, CDR2 SQIVND (reference sequence). V was pared by 8 bases and J by 0 bases, with 15 bases between.

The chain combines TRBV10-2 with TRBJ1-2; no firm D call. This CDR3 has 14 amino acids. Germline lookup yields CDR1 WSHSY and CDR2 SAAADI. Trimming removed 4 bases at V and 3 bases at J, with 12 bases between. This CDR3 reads CASSVKGWDYGYTF. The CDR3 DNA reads TGCGCCAGCAGTGTGAAGGGTTGGGACTATGGCTACACCTTC.

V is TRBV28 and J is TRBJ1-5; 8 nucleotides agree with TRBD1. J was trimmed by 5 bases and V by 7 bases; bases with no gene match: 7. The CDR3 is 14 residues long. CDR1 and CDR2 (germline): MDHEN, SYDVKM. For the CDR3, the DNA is TGTGCCAGCACCGCTGACAGGGGCGATCAGCCCCAGCATTTT. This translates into CASTADRGDQPQHF.

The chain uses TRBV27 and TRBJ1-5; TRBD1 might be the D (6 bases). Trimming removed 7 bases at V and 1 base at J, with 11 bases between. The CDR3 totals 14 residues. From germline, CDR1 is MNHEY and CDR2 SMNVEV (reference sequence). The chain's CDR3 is CASMKDSSNQPQHF. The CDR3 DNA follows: TGTGCCAGCATGAAGGACAGCAGCAATCAGCCCCAGCATTTT.

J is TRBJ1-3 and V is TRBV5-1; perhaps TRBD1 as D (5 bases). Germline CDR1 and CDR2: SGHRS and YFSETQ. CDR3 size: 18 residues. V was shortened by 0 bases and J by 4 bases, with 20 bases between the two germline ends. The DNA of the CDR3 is TGCGCCAGCAGCTTGGGACTCCTGGAGCCTCAGGGAGGAAACACCATATATTTT. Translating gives CASSLGLLEPQGGNTIYF.

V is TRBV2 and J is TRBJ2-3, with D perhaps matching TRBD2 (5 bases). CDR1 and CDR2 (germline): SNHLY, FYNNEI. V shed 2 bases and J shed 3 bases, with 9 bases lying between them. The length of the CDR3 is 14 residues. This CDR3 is CASSERGWTDTQYF. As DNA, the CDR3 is TGTGCCAGCAGTGAACGGGGATGGACAGATACGCAGTATTTT.

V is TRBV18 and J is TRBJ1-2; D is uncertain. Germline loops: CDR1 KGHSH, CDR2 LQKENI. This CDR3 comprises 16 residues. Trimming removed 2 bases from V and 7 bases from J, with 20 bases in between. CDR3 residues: CASSPGSVPTRFGYTF. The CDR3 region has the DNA TGTGCCAGCTCACCAGGGTCAGTCCCTACTCGGTTTGGCTACACCTTC.

The CDR3 region has the DNA TGCGCCAGCAGCTTGGAGTCAGGGACACATACGCAGTATTTT. As protein: CASSLESGTHTQYF. The chain uses TRBV5-1 and TRBJ2-3; D perhaps matches TRBD1 (6 bases). V shed 0 bases and J shed 7 bases, with 12 bases lying between them. Germline CDR1 and CDR2: SGHRS and YFSETQ. The CDR3 totals 14 residues.

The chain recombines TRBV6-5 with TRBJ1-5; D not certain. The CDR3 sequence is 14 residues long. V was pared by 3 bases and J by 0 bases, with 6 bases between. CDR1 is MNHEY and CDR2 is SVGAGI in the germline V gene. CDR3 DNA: TGTGCCAGCAGTTATTCCCCTAGCAATCAGCCCCAGCATTTT. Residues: CASSYSPSNQPQHF.

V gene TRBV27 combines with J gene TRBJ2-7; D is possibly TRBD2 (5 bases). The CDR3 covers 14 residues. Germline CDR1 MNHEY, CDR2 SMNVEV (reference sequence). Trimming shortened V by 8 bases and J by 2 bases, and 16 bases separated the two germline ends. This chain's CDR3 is CASGPDYKPYEQYF. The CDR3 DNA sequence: TGTGCCAGCGGCCCTGACTACAAGCCCTACGAGCAGTACTTC.

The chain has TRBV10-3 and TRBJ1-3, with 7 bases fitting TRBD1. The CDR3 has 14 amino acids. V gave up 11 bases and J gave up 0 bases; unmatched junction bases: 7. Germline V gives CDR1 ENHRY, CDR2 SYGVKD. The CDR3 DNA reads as TGTGCCGCGACAGGGTCTAGCTCTGGAAACACCATATATTTT. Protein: CAATGSSSGNTIYF.

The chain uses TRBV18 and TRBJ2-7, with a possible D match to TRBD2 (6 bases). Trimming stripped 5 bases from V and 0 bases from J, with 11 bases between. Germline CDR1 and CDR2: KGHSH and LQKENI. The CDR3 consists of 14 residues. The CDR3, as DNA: TGTGCCAGCTCATCGGGGACTTTCTCCTACGAGCAGTACTTC. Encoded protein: CASSSGTFSYEQYF.

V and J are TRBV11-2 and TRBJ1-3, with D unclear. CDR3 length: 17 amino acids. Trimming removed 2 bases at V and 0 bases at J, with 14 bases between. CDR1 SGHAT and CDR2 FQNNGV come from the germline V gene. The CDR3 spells CASSLLFQASSGNTIYF. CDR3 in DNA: TGTGCCAGCAGCTTATTGTTCCAGGCGAGCTCTGGAAACACCATATATTTT.

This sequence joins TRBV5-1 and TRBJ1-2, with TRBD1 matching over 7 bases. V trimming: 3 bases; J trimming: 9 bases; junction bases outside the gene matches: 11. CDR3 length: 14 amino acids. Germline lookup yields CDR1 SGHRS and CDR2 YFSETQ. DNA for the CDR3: TGCGCCAGCAGCTCCCCGGGACAGTTTTCAAGCTACACCTTC. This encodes CASSSPGQFSSYTF.

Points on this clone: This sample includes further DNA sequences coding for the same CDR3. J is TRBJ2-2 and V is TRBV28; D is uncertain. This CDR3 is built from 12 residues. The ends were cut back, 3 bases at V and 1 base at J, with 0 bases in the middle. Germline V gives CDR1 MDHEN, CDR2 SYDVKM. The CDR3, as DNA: TGTGCCAGCAGTTTGAACACCGGGGAGCTGTTTTTT. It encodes CASSLNTGELFF.

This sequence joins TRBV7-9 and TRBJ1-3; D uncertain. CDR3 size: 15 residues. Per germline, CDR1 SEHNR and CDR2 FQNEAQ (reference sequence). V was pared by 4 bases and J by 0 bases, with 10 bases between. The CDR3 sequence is CASSYGRSSGNTIYF. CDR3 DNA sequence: TGTGCCAGCAGCTATGGGAGAAGCTCTGGAAACACCATATATTTT.

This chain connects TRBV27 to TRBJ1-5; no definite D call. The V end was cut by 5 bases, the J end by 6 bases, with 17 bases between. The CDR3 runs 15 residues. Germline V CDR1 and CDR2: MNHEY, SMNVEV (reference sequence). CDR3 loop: CASSPIKAGSQPQHF. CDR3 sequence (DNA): TGTGCCAGCAGTCCTATCAAAGCAGGATCTCAGCCCCAGCATTTT.

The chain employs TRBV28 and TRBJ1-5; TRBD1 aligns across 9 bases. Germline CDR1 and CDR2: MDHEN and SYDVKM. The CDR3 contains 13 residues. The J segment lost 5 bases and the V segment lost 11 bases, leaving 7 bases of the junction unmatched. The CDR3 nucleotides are TGTGCCGGTGGACAGGGGATATATCAGCCCCAGCATTTT. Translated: CAGGQGIYQPQHF.

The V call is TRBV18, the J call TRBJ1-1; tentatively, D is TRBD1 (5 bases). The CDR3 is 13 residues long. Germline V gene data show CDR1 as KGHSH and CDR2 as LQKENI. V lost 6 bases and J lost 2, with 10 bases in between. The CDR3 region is CASSGEANTEAFF. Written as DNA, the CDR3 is TGTGCCAGCTCGGGGGAGGCAAACACTGAAGCTTTCTTT. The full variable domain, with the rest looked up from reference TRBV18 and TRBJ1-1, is NAGVMQNPRHLVRRRGQEARLRCSPMKGHSHVYWYRQLPEEGLKFMVYLQKENIIDESGMPKERFSAEFPKEGPSILRIQQVVRGDSAAYFCASSGEANTEAFFGQGTRLTVV.

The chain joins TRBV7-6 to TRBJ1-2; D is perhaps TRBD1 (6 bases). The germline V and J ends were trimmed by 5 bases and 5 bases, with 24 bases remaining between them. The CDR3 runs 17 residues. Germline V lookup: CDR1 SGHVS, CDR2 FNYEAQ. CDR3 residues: CASSPHPTGDRRYGYTF. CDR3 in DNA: TGTGCCAGCAGCCCACATCCTACGGGAGACAGGAGATATGGCTACACCTTC.

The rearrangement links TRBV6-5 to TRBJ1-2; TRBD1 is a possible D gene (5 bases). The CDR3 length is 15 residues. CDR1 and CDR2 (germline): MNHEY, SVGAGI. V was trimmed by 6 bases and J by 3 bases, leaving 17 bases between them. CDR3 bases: TGTGCCAGCAGGGATCAGGGAGAGGCATACTATGGCTACACCTTC. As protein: CASRDQGEAYYGYTF.